This is a list of T cell receptor beta chains from one sample in a study of shared clonotypes between healthy human individuals. Data came from immunoSEQ multiplex PCR; TCRdb stores just in-frame clones and leaves some out. This sample yields under 2.5 million clones, of which around 92% are seen a single time; approximately 0.41% belongs to the top ten. Specimen: naive CD4+ T cells from PBMCs. All receptors derive from a young man in good health. Some clones in this sample may be carry-over from other donors' samples. CDR3s include the opening cysteine and the closing phenylalanine or tryptophan.

V gene: TRBV30
J gene: TRBJ2-7
CDR3 protein: CAWSVGRGAVGYEQYF

V gene: TRBV5-1
J gene: TRBJ1-3
CDR3 protein: CASSLAGGSGNTIYF

V gene: TRBV10-3
J gene: TRBJ2-1
CDR3 protein: CAISESPVRGKYSYNEQFF

V gene: TRBV6-5
J gene: TRBJ2-5
CDR3 protein: CASSYSAGNQETQYF

V gene: TRBV18
J gene: TRBJ1-2
CDR3 protein: CASSPPNYGYTF

V gene: TRBV5-4
J gene: TRBJ2-5
CDR3 protein: CASGPAGKETQYF

V gene: TRBV4-2
J gene: TRBJ1-3
CDR3 protein: CASSQDGRINTIYF

V gene: TRBV11-2
J gene: TRBJ2-2
CDR3 protein: CASSRRPTLAGAFQGELFF

V gene: TRBV4-3
J gene: TRBJ2-5
CDR3 protein: CASSQVAETQYF

V gene: TRBV6-6
J gene: TRBJ2-7
CDR3 protein: CASSGGLVYEQYF

V gene: TRBV10-3
J gene: TRBJ1-1
CDR3 protein: CAISESAAEAFF

V gene: TRBV28
J gene: TRBJ2-7
CDR3 protein: CASKPGTGEFYEQYF

V gene: TRBV9
J gene: TRBJ2-1
CDR3 protein: CASSVGTRSYNEQFF

V gene: TRBV5-3
J gene: TRBJ2-1
CDR3 protein: CARSLNGRVNEQFF

V gene: TRBV27
J gene: TRBJ2-2
CDR3 protein: CASSFTPRGSAGELFF

V gene: TRBV5-1
J gene: TRBJ1-2
CDR3 protein: CASSLGVPRRNSPYGYTF

V gene: TRBV20-1
J gene: TRBJ2-5
CDR3 protein: CSALAGETQYF

V gene: TRBV27
J gene: TRBJ2-7
CDR3 protein: CATSTVYEQYF

V gene: TRBV28
J gene: TRBJ1-1
CDR3 protein: CASSSPGGINEAFF

V gene: TRBV19
J gene: TRBJ2-7
CDR3 protein: CASTRTGSSYEQYF

V gene: TRBV9
J gene: TRBJ2-1
CDR3 protein: CASNTGGYGNEQFF

V gene: TRBV7-3
J gene: TRBJ2-3
CDR3 protein: CASSHSGTPDTQYF

V gene: TRBV27
J gene: TRBJ2-6
CDR3 protein: CASSSYLDRGRGANVLTF

V gene: TRBV27
J gene: TRBJ2-5
CDR3 protein: CASYPYTGGARETQYF

V gene: TRBV7-9
J gene: TRBJ2-4
CDR3 protein: CASSTRVGQERNIQYF

V gene: TRBV2
J gene: TRBJ1-1
CDR3 protein: CASSEFRSAEAFF

V gene: TRBV7-2
J gene: TRBJ1-1
CDR3 protein: CASSLGSGGTEAFF

V gene: TRBV6-6
J gene: TRBJ1-5
CDR3 protein: CASTLGQTGNQPQHF

V gene: TRBV15
J gene: TRBJ2-3
CDR3 protein: CATSRGGTSGMRDTQYF

V gene: TRBV6-1
J gene: TRBJ2-7
CDR3 protein: CASKAYPYEQYF

V gene: TRBV4-1
J gene: TRBJ1-2
CDR3 protein: CASSREVGVYGYTF

V gene: TRBV19
J gene: TRBJ2-3
CDR3 protein: CASSETGGRPDTQYF

V gene: TRBV15
J gene: TRBJ1-4
CDR3 protein: CATSTSRVIGEKLFF

V gene: TRBV5-1
J gene: TRBJ2-5
CDR3 protein: CASSLVSGSRQETQYF

V gene: TRBV5-1
J gene: TRBJ2-1
CDR3 protein: CASSLTSGYNEQFF

V gene: TRBV6-5
J gene: TRBJ2-7
CDR3 protein: CATTGLSNEQYF

V gene: TRBV25-1
J gene: TRBJ2-7
CDR3 protein: CASSELAVRVGEQYF

V gene: TRBV5-1
J gene: TRBJ1-2
CDR3 protein: CASTPGAYPHYGYTF

V gene: TRBV5-8
J gene: TRBJ1-5
CDR3 protein: CASRGLEFSNQPQHF

V gene: TRBV2
J gene: TRBJ2-7
CDR3 protein: CASSEAASYEQYF

V gene: TRBV9
J gene: TRBJ2-1
CDR3 protein: CASSVFSGTALGEQFF

V gene: TRBV7-9
J gene: TRBJ1-3
CDR3 protein: CASSLRLQGGIGNTIYF

V gene: TRBV19
J gene: TRBJ2-6
CDR3 protein: CASSIDDRGDHSGANVLTF

V gene: TRBV7-8
J gene: TRBJ1-4
CDR3 protein: CASSLALPGSNEKLFF

V gene: TRBV27
J gene: TRBJ2-7
CDR3 protein: CASSLSGIEQYF

V gene: TRBV10-1
J gene: TRBJ2-1
CDR3 protein: CASSESPDSNDNEQFF

V gene: TRBV28
J gene: TRBJ2-1
CDR3 protein: CASRDAGETHEQFF

V gene: TRBV29-1
J gene: TRBJ2-3
CDR3 protein: CSAETDTQYF

V gene: TRBV27
J gene: TRBJ1-5
CDR3 protein: CASSPRGRAGSQPQHF

V gene: TRBV18
J gene: TRBJ2-2
CDR3 protein: CASSPPGQGGTGELFF

V gene: TRBV13
J gene: TRBJ1-2
CDR3 protein: CASSSADSGLYGYTF

V gene: TRBV5-4
J gene: TRBJ2-7
CDR3 protein: CASSLGGQGPYEQYF

V gene: TRBV5-6
J gene: TRBJ1-1
CDR3 protein: CASSLDSSGGAFF

V gene: TRBV6-4
J gene: TRBJ2-1
CDR3 protein: CASSTRRADSYNEQFF

V gene: TRBV7-8
J gene: TRBJ2-1
CDR3 protein: CASSLAGTSGFNEQFF

V gene: TRBV19
J gene: TRBJ1-2
CDR3 protein: CASSIGAGQLIYGYTF

V gene: TRBV7-9
J gene: TRBJ2-5
CDR3 protein: CASSLGLLAEETQYF

V gene: TRBV7-2
J gene: TRBJ1-4
CDR3 protein: CASSLANRATNEKLFF

V gene: TRBV7-9
J gene: TRBJ1-1
CDR3 protein: CASSLEGGLGAFF

V gene: TRBV29-1
J gene: TRBJ1-5
CDR3 protein: CSAFGPAGPQHF